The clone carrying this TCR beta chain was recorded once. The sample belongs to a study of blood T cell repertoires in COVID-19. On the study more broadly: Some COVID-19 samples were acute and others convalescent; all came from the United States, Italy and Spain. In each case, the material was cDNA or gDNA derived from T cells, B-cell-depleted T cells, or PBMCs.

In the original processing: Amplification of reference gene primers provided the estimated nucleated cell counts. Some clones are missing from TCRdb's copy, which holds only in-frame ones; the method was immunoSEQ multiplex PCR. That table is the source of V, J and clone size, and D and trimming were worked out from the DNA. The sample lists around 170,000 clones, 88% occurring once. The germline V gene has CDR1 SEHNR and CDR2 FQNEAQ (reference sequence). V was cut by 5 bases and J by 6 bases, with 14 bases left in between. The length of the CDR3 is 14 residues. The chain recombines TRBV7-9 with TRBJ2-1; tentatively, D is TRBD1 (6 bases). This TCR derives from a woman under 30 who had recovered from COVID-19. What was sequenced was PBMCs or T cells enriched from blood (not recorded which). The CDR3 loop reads CASSPIQGLNEQFF. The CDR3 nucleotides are TGTGCCAGCAGCCCAATACAGGGTCTCAATGAGCAGTTCTTC. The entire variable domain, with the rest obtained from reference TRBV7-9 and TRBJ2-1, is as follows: DTGVSQNPRHKITKRGQNVTFRCDPISEHNRLYWYRQTLGQGPEFLTYFQNEAQLEKSRLLSDRFSAERPKGSFSTLEIQRTEQGDSAMYLCASSPIQGLNEQFFGPGTRLTVL.